Sequencing of this TCR beta chain was carried out in a study of cytomegalovirus exposure and HLA in healthy donors (TCRdb year 2017). Concerning the study at large: In an earlier analysis of under 750 of the donors, 276 Gb of sequence data and 95 million to 130 million unique TCR beta sequences from approximately 180 million T cells were reported. To predict cytomegalovirus infection status, the study brought together high-throughput TCR immunosequencing, statistical association of individual TCRs with disease status, and machine learning. Four to six DR-DQ haplotypes were handled as single units for association and clustering because linkage in the cohort was strong. Every repertoire in the discovery cohort had been generated on one and the same sequencing platform. HLA typing included class I and class II loci at four-digit resolution. In the later analysis, no new phenotypic data were used to find candidate immune exposures; instead, reliance was placed on TCR beta sequences and their occurrence across donors. A later analysis re-analyzed previously published TCR beta repertoires from about 730 donors and added high-resolution HLA genotyping to study TCR occurrence patterns. Besides the first cohort of around 670 subjects, a separate validation cohort made up of over 100 different subjects was used. On average, around 230,000 unique TCR beta nucleotide sequences were sequenced per donor among 398 genotyped donors of the cohort, with roughly 18% of those sequences being non-productive. A later genetic analysis took genome-wide SNP genotypes for about three fifths of the 666 donors and used that subset as a discovery cohort. Alongside the repertoire data, information on donor age, sex, ethnicity and CMV serostatus was compiled. An early release that covered approximately 600 HLA-typed donors contained about 300 gigabases of sequencing data and tens of millions of unique TCR sequences. In an earlier analysis of more than 550 of the donors, high-throughput TCR beta sequencing was used to judge whether each TCR beta V gene segment behaved as functional or pseudogenic. The genetic ancestry cluster associated with self-reported Caucasian donors included 81% of the roughly 400 genotyped donors. The study profiled the T cell repertoires of hundreds of subjects by immunosequencing and related them to cytomegalovirus serostatus. The study aimed to test whether cataloging public T cell receptors could reveal signatures of past pathogen exposure. Typing coverage differed by locus: A, B, C, DRB1 and DQB1 were typed in roughly 620-630 donors, DQA1 in 500 to 550, DPA1 in approximately 610, and DPB1 in roughly 450.

Turning to this clone: What antigen it recognizes has not been identified. The sample holds no much larger clone one base away, and base qualities are not on file.

Libraries came from the immunoSEQ multiplex PCR assay. The multiplex PCR relied on a mix of 60 forward primers for TCR Vbeta segments and 13 reverse primers for TCR Jbeta segments. The CDR3 region of rearranged TCR beta genes was amplified from genomic DNA by a multiplex PCR assay. Amplified TCR beta libraries were sequenced as 87-base-pair reads on the Illumina HiSeq System. As for the original processing: A later analysis counted about 80 million unique TCR beta chains across the 550 to 800 repertoires, and about 10 million of these chains were shared by at least two donors. A nearest-neighbor algorithm error-corrected the raw reads and collapsed the reads into unique sequences, merging closely related sequences to remove PCR and sequencing errors. V, D and J gene segments were assigned by aligning CDR3 sequences to IMGT reference sequences. Each retained sequence needed at least a six-nucleotide match to both a V gene segment and a J gene segment. Rearrangements were called productive when the CDR3 lacked stop codons and stayed in frame with V and J; all others were non-productive. Following IMGT convention, CDR3 was defined as the stretch from the second conserved V-encoded cysteine up to the conserved J-encoded phenylalanine. In an earlier analysis of more than 550 of the donors, sequences lacking an unambiguous match to a single V gene segment were excluded. In an earlier analysis of several hundred of the donors, V segments were called functional above 56.7% productive rearrangements and were called segregating when the between-donor standard deviation exceeded 5%. A statistical classification framework was built to diagnose cytomegalovirus status from the catalog of TCR beta chain sequences. In a later analysis, TCR nucleotide sequences were compared against IMGT/GENE-DB human TR gene sequences so that V and J genes could be assigned. In a later analysis, CDR3 sequences and most-parsimonious VDJ recombination scenarios were assigned using the TCRdist pipeline. In a later analysis, each TCR beta chain was defined by its CDR3 amino acid sequence together with its V-gene family, and reads without a unique V-gene family were excluded. A later analysis removed 600 or so highly shared, low-generation-probability nucleotide sequences to deal with suspected cross-contamination and a sequencing artifact. For each public chain, a later analysis derived a clonal expansion index from normalized ranks of inferred template counts within each repertoire. A later analysis computed generation probabilities with a VDJ recombination model fitted to out-of-frame rearrangements, and checked the results against IGoR. In a later analysis, TCR-TCR, TCR-HLA and TCR-CMV co-occurrence was scored with hypergeometric tests, and a repertoire-size bias correction was applied to TCR pairs. A later analysis estimated false discovery rates by permuting HLA or CMV assignments 20 times. In a later analysis, co-occurring TCRs were grouped with DBSCAN, and TCRdist sequence similarity was added when clustering was performed within HLA-allele-positive subsets. Repertoires with fewer than 30,000 or more than 120,000 public chains were left out of co-occurrence clustering, as were about five repertoires with anomalous nucleotide sharing. In its TCRdb copy, this immuneACCESS table keeps in-frame sequences only and misses some clones. Where compared with another copy, unresolved V genes explain less than half of these, and the others have no known cause. That table supplies the V and J calls and clone size; D and trimming were determined from the DNA. The sample table shows about 190,000 clones, and around 86% are seen once. The ten largest clones add up to under 0.9% of the sample.

Points the paper makes about the study in general: Because HLA typing was missing for some donors at each locus, association tests included only the typed subset. At a false discovery rate of 0.05, a later analysis linked about 17,000 TCR beta sequences to specific HLA alleles. In a later genetic analysis, fewer N-insertions in productive TCRs were reported among donors in an Asian-associated ancestry cluster than the roughly 700-donor mean. In a later analysis, TCR association rates were found to vary across HLA loci, with the most associated TCRs seen for DRB1 alleles and the fewest for HLA-C alleles. A later genetic analysis associated a missense DCLRE1C variant with V-gene and J-gene trimming of TCR beta chains, and an independent cohort replicated the association. A later analysis found that HLA-associated TCR beta chains were more clonally expanded and had lower generation probabilities than equally common non-associated chains. Immune exposure information for the cohort was limited to CMV serostatus. According to a later analysis, parvovirus B19, influenza, CMV and Epstein-Barr virus appeared linked to several top co-occurrence clusters. The earlier analysis of approximately 560 of the donors excluded 15 to 20 rarely observed V segments, including chromosome 9 orphons, because counts were too low. According to the authors, the approach could potentially be generalized to other disease states and immunological phenotypes. Linkage disequilibrium might explain the correlated functional status among segregating V segments, but an unknown experimental factor could not be excluded. A cluster of highly shared sequence variants was judged likely to represent a technical artifact of the sequencing pipeline. In the study, some 160 TCR beta chains were listed as associated with cytomegalovirus. The classifier was reported to diagnose cytomegalovirus status with high specificity and sensitivity in both the original cohort and the validation cohort. While some public TCRs were present in many individuals, most TCR sequences turned up only very rarely across donors. In this cohort, only TCR beta chains were sequenced, and detectable features were limited by the absence of alpha or paired-chain data. In an earlier analysis of approximately 590 of the donors, most TCR beta V segments appeared in productive rearrangements about 90% or about 30% of the time, broadly matching IMGT annotations. A further reported finding was that TCR beta sequences accurately predicted the HLA-A and HLA-B alleles for most subjects in the first cohort. When HLA alleles, especially DR and DQ, strongly co-occurred, TCR associations were difficult to assign to individual alleles. According to a later analysis, most CMV-associated TCR beta chains appeared to be HLA-restricted, and the HLA associations seemed to be driven largely by CMV exposure. Presence/absence analyses assumed roughly uniform sequencing depth across donors, an assumption that may not hold. In vitro tests confirmed that a few of the cytomegalovirus-associated TCR beta chains recognize cytomegalovirus antigens.

The cohort consisted of 666 healthy bone marrow donors. All cohort members were sampled while nominally healthy, although unrecorded immune exposures were likely present. The donor tested CMV seronegative and was one of the 352 seronegative cohort members. A peripheral blood sample was provided by each donor, and peripheral blood mononuclear cells were used for TCR beta sequencing. The Qiagen DNeasy Blood Extraction Kit was used to extract genomic DNA from the blood cell samples. The TCR was taken from a woman aged 18-35 years in good health and CMV-seronegative. Sequencing was done on a sample of PBMCs.

The bases read TGTGCCAGCTCACAGTCGCGGAGCTACGAGCAGTACTTC. Translated, this is CASSQSRSYEQYF. The sequence joins TRBV18 to TRBJ2-7, with no confidently assigned D gene. The junction carries 10 bases between V and J, which are trimmed by 4 bases and 3 bases respectively. The CDR3 numbers 13 residues from cysteine through phenylalanine. Kept here is only the CDR3 DNA, which spans 39 bases and is read in frame from base 1. Based on the germline V gene, the CDR1 and CDR2 sequences are KGHSH and LQKENI.